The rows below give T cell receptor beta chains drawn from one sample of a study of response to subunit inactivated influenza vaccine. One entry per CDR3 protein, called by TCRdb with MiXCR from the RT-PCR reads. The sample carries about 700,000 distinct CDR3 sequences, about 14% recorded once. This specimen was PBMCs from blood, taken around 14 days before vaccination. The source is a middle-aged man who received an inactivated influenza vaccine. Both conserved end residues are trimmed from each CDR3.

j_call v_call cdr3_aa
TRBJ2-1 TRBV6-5 ASSYLRLSNEQF
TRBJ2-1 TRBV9 ASSVSSGRPSAHNEQF
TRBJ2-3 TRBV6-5 ASSHPTSGSGTDTQY
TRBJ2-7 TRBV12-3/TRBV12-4 ASRTGTSAYEQY
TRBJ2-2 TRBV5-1 ASRGSDTGELF
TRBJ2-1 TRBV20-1 SARTGTSGSRNEQF
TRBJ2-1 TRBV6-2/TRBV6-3 ASSHGLAGVHPYNEQF
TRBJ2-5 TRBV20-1 SARPGPETQY
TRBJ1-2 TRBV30 AFGRANYGYT
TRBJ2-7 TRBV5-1 ASSLAGGTVNYEQY
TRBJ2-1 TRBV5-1 ASSLAPTSGQNEQF
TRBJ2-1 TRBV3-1 ASSQRSGSSYNEQF
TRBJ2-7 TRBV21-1 ASVVVAGCSSYEQY
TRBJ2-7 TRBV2 ASSEMRSYEQY
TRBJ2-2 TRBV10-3 AISGGALGTGELF
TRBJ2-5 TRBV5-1 ASSLAEDPGTQY
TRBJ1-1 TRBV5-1 ASQRGSGTEAF
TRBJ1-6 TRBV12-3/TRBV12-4 ASSFIKSGSPLH
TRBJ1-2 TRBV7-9 ASTHPLGINYGYT
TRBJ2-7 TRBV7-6 ASSKTGSSYEQY
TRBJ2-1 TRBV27 AIPNGAGTYNEQF
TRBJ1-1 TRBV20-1 SAPTGTANTEAF
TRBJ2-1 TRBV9 ASSVAGANEQF
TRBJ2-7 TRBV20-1 SQDRLDEQY
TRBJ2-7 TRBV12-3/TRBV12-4 ASSPFWWKGTYEQY
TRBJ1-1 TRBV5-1 ASSLAEATEAF
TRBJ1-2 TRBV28 ASSGGTDYGYT
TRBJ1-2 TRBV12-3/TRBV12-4 ASRLGGLFYGYT
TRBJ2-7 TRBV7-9 ASSLGGQLYEQY